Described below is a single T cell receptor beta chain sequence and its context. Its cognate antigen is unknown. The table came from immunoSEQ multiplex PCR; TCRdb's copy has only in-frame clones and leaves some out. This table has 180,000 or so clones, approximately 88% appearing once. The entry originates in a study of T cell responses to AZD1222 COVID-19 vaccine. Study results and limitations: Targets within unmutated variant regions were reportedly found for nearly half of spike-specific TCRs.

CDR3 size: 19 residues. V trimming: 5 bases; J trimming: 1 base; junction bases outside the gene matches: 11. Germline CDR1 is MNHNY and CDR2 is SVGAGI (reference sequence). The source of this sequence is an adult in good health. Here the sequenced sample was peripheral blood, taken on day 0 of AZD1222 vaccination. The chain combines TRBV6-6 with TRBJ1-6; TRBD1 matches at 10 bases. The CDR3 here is CASSRARDRGVSYNSPLHF. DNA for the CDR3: TGTGCCAGCAGTCGCGCTCGGGACAGGGGAGTATCCTATAATTCACCCCTCCACTTT.